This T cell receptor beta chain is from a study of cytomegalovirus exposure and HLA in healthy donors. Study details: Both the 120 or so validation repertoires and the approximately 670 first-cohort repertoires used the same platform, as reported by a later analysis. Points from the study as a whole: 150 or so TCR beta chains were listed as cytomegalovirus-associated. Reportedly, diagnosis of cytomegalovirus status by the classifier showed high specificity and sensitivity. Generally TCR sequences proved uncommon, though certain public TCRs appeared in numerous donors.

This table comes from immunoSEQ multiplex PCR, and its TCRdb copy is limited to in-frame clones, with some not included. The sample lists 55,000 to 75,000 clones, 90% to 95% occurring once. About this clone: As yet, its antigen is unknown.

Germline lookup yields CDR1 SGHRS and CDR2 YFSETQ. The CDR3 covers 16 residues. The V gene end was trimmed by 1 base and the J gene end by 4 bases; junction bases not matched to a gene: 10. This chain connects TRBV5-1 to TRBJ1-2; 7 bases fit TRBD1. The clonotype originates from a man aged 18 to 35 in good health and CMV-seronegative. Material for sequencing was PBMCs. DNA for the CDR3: TGCGCCAGCAGCTTGTCCACCCACAGGGGCCCCTATGGCTACACCTTC. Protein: CASSLSTHRGPYGYTF.